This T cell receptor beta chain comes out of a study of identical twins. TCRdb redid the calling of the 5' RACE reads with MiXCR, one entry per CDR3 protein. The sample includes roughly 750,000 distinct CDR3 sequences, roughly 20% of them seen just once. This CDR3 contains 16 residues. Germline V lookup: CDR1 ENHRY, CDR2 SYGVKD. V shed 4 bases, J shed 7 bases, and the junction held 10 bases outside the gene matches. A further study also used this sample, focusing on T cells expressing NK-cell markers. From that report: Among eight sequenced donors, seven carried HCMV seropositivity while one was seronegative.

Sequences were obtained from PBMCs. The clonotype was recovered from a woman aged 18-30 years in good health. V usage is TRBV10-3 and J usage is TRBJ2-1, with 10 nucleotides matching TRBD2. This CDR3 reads CAISGGASGSRNEQFF. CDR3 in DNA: TGTGCCATCAGTGGCGGGGCTAGCGGGAGTAGGAATGAGCAGTTCTTC.